This record covers a single TCR beta chain. Original handling: Reference gene primer amplification in the assay estimated nucleated cell counts. Repertoires were generated with immunoSEQ multiplex PCR, while TCRdb's copy carries only in-frame clones and drops some. V, J and clone size were drawn from that table, and D and trimming were deduced from the DNA. The table records about 310,000 clones, around 92% of them present only once. This specimen comes from a study of blood T cell repertoires in COVID-19. As for the study in general: The analysed material was cDNA or gDNA that came from T cells, B-cell-depleted T cells, or PBMCs.

Participants came from fewer than 25 US areas, aged roughly 18 to 89 years. Cohorts were assigned according to the clinical history that participants reported. CDR1 and CDR2 from the germline V gene are MNHEY and SVGEGT. V lost 4 bases and J lost 2, with 19 bases in between. This CDR3 comprises 17 residues. The chain joins TRBV6-2 or TRBV6-3 to TRBJ2-3, with D perhaps matching TRBD1 (5 bases). The sample consisted of PBMCs or T cells enriched from blood (not recorded which). This sequence originates from a woman between 25 and 40 years old who had recovered from COVID-19. In DNA, the CDR3 is TGTGCCAGCAGTTCCGCCCGGTGGCAGGGAAACACAGATACGCAGTATTTT. This gives the protein CASSSARWQGNTDTQYF.